This TCR beta chain was obtained from a study of T cells after yellow fever vaccination. This clonotype was observed a handful of times. V dropped 4 bases and J dropped 8; count of bases not matched to a gene: 10. CDR3 length: 15 residues. CDR1 is SGHRS and CDR2 is YFSETQ in the germline V gene. Each CDR3 protein gets one entry after TCRdb re-called the 5' RACE reads with MiXCR. The sample contains around 300,000 distinct CDR3 sequences, about 4% of which appear only once. V and J are TRBV5-1 and TRBJ2-1, with TRBD2 matching over 9 bases. The source material was PBMCs, sampled 5 days after the yellow fever booster vaccination. The clonotype comes from a man aged 18 to 35 who received the YFV17D yellow fever vaccine. CDR3 amino acids: CASSPGGGGFYEQFF. The CDR3 nucleotides read TGCGCCAGCAGCCCGGGCGGGGGGGGATTTTATGAGCAGTTCTTC.